This is a list of T cell receptor beta chains from one sample in a study of cytomegalovirus exposure and HLA in healthy donors. TCRdb keeps only in-frame clones here, not all; method: immunoSEQ multiplex PCR. The sample holds fewer than 85,000 clones; approximately 70% are singletons and the top ten take around 10%. Specimen: PBMCs. These receptors came from a woman aged 40-49 years in good health and CMV-seropositive. Each CDR3 is given with its conserved first and last residue. D genes are given only for firm matches. Some rows mark clone size as missing; the rest say once, few, many or name a class of expanded clone.

J,V,size,D,DNA,CDR3
TRBJ2-7,TRBV7-9,.,TRBD2,TGTTCCAGCAGCAGCAGACTAGCGGCAAGCTACGAGCAGTACTTC,CSSSSRLAASYEQYF
TRBJ1-6,TRBV19,.,TRBD1,TGTGCCAGTAGCAGAGGGACAGGGGTTAATTCACCCCTCCACTTT,CASSRGTGVNSPLHF
TRBJ2-7,TRBV7-8,many,TRBD1,TGTGCCAGCAGCTCGGACAGGGGCGAGCAGTACTTC,CASSSDRGEQYF
TRBJ2-7,TRBV30,once,.,TGTGCCTGGAGTACGGGTTCCGAGCAGTACTTC,CAWSTGSEQYF
TRBJ1-1,TRBV5-1,.,TRBD1,TGCGCCAGCAGCAGCCTGGGACAGGGGGACACTGAAGCTTTCTTT,CASSSLGQGDTEAFF
TRBJ2-5,TRBV7-9,.,TRBD2,TGTGCCAGCAGCTCTGCTAGCGGGGGGGCGGGAGAGACCCAGTACTTC,CASSSASGGAGETQYF
TRBJ2-1,TRBV6-1,.,.,TGTGCCAGCACGGGGGATCCCAATGAGCAGTTCTTC,CASTGDPNEQFF
TRBJ2-5,TRBV9,.,TRBD2,TGTGCCAGCAGCGTAGGACTAGCGGGAGGGAGTGAGACCCAGTACTTC,CASSVGLAGGSETQYF
TRBJ2-7,TRBV5-1,.,TRBD1,TGCGCCAGCAGCCAGGGACAGGGGGCGGGAGAGCAGTACTTC,CASSQGQGAGEQYF
TRBJ2-3,TRBV15,few,.,TGTGCCACCAGCAGAGAAGCGCAGTACACAGATACGCAGTATTTT,CATSREAQYTDTQYF
TRBJ2-5,TRBV19,.,.,TGTGCCAGTAGTATAGGGGCCAAGGAGACCCAGTACTTC,CASSIGAKETQYF
TRBJ1-1,TRBV6-1,.,TRBD1,TGTGCCAGCAGTGTTTTGGGACAGGGGAAGGGGACTGAAGCTTTCTTT,CASSVLGQGKGTEAFF
TRBJ2-1,TRBV6-6,few,.,TGTGCCAGCAGTTACTCAGGGGCCGATGAGCAGTTCTTC,CASSYSGADEQFF
TRBJ2-6,TRBV18,.,TRBD1,TGTGCCAGCTCGGAACAGGGGGCTGGGGCCAACGTCCTGACTTTC,CASSEQGAGANVLTF
TRBJ1-2,TRBV7-9,.,TRBD1,TGTGCCAGCAGCTTAGGCCCCACCGGGGGGACAGGGGGGAGTGGCTACACCTTC,CASSLGPTGGTGGSGYTF